This entry is about one T cell receptor beta chain. CDR1 is LGHDT and CDR2 is YNNKEL in the germline V gene (reference sequence). The CDR3 sequence is 17 residues long. The trim removed 7 bases at V and 4 bases at J, leaving 15 bases unmatched. Regarding time point: patch test 3, about 24 weeks after DPC sensitization. Treatment in this sample: therapeutic diphenylcyclopropenone sensitization with weekly scalp DPC. TCRdb processed the RACE reads anew with MiXCR; each CDR3 protein has one entry. The data show over 55,000 distinct CDR3 sequences, 11% seen once. This specimen belongs to a study of human T cells and chemical hapten exposure.

The sequences come from whole blood, collected in connection with sensitization to the hapten diphenylcyclopropenone (DPC). The source is a woman aged 45-60 years with alopecia areata. Some clones in this sample may be carry-over from other donors' samples. This chain joins TRBV3-1 and TRBJ1-2, with TRBD1 identical over 10 bases. CDR3 region: CASTAYETGGASYGYTF. The CDR3 DNA follows: TGTGCCAGCACCGCATACGAGACAGGGGGCGCCAGCTATGGCTACACCTTC. Combining the CDR3 with reference TRBV3-1 and TRBJ1-2 gives the whole variable domain DTAVSQTPKYLVTQMGNDKSIKCEQNLGHDTMYWYKQDSKKFLKIMFSYNNKELIINETVPNRFSPKSPDKAHLNLHINSLELGDSAVYFCASTAYETGGASYGYTFGSGTRLTVV.